This T cell receptor (beta chain) was sequenced for a study of OX40 agonist ivuxolimab in advanced cancers. On the study more broadly: Of the participants, over 30% had some prior anti-PD-1, anti-PD-L1 or anti-CTLA-4 therapy, which was allowed.

TCRdb's table, derived via immunoSEQ multiplex PCR, lists solely in-frame clones and lacks some. The sample yields about 100,000 clones, approximately 91% seen once. V was clipped by 6 bases and J by 0 bases, with 14 bases between them. The germline V gene encodes CDR1 SNHLY and CDR2 FYNNEI. CDR3 length: 15 amino acids. Only a few counts were recorded for this clone. The chain is built from TRBV2 and TRBJ1-1, with D unresolved. The specimen was CD4+ or CD8+ T cells sorted from blood, collected in a trial of the OX40 agonist ivuxolimab. This receptor was identified in an adult with an advanced solid tumor such as melanoma, head and neck, liver or kidney cancer. Here the CDR3 DNA reads TGTGCCAGCAGCGACGTGGCAGTAATGAACACTGAAGCTTTCTTT. Its translation: CASSDVAVMNTEAFF.